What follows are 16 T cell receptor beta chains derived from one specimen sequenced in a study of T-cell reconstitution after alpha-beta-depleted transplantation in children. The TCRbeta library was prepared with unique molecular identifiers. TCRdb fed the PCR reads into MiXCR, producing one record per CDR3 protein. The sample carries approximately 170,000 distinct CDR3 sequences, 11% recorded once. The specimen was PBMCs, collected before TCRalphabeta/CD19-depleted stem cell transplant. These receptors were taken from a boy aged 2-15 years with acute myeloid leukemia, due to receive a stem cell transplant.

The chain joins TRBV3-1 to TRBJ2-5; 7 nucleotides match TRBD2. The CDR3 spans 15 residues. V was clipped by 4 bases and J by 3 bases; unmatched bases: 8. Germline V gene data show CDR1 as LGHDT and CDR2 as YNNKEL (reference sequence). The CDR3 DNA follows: TGTGCCAGCAGCCCAACGGTCCGGGGGGAAGAGACCCAGTACTTC. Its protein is CASSPTVRGEETQYF.

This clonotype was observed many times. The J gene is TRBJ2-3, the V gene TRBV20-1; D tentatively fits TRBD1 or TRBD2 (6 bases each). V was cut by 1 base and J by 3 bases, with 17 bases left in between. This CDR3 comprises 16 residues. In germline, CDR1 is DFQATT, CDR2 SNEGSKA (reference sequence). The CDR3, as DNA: TGCAGTGCTAGAGCTCCATTCGGAGGGGGAACAGATACGCAGTATTTT. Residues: CSARAPFGGGTDTQYF.

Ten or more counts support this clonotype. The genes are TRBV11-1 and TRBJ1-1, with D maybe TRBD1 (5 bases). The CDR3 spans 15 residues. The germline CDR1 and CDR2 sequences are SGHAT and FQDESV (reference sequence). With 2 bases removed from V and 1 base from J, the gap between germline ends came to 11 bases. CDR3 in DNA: TGTGCCAGCAGCTTAACTTGGGGCCAGAACACTGAAGCTTTCTTT. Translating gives CASSLTWGQNTEAFF.

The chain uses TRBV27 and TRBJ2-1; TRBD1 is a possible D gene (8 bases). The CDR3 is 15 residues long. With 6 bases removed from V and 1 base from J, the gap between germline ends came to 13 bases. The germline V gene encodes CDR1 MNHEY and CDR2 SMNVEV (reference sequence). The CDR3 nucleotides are TGTGCCAGCAGGGGGGGGACAGGTTCCTACAATGAGCAGTTCTTC. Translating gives CASRGGTGSYNEQFF.

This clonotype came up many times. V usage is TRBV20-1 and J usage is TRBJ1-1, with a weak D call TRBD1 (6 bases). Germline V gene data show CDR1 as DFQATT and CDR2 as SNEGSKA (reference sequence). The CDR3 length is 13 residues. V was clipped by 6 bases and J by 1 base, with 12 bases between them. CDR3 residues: CSAAWTANTEAFF. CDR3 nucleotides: TGCAGTGCAGCCTGGACAGCGAACACTGAAGCTTTCTTT.

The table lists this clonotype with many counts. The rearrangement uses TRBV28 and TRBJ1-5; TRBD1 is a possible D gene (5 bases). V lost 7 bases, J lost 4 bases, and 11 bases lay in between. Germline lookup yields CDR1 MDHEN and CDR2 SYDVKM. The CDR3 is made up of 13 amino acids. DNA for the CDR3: TGTGCCAGCATGGGGGGGGATAATCAGCCCCAGCATTTT. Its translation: CASMGGDNQPQHF.

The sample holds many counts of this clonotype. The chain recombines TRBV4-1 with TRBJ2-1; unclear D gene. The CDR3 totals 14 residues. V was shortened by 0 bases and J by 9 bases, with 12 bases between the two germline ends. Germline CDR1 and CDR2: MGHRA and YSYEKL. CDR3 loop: CASSQDRSSGEQFF. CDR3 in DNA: TGCGCCAGCAGCCAAGATCGGAGTTCGGGTGAGCAGTTCTTC.

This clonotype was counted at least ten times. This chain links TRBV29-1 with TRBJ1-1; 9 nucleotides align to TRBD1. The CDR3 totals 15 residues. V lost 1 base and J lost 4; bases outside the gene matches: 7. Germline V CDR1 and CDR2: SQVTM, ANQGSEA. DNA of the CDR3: TGCAGCGTTGAAGGTCTGGGACAGGGTTTCACTGAAGCTTTCTTT. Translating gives CSVEGLGQGFTEAFF.

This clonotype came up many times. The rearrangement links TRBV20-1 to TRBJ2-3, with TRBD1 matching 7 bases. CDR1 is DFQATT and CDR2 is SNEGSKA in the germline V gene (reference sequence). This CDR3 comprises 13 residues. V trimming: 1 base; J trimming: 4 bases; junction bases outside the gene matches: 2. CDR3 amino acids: CSARVQGSDTQYF. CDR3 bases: TGCAGTGCTAGAGTACAGGGGTCAGATACGCAGTATTTT.

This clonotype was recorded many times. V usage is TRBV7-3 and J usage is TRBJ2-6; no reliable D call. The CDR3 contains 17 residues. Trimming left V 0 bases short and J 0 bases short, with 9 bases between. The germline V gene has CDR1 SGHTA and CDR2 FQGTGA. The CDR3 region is CASSLTVANSGANVLTF. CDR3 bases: TGTGCCAGCAGCTTAACGGTCGCCAACTCTGGGGCCAACGTCCTGACTTTC.

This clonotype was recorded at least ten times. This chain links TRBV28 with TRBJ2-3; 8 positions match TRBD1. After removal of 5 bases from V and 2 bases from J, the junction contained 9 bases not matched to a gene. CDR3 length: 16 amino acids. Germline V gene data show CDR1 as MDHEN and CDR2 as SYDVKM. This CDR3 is CASSPGQAPLTDTQYF. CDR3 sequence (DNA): TGTGCCAGCAGTCCGGGACAGGCACCCCTCACAGATACGCAGTATTTT.

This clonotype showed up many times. CDR3: CATQAYSGNTIYF. CDR3 coding DNA: TGTGCCACACAGGCCTACTCTGGAAACACCATATATTTT. The gene calls are TRBV3-1 and TRBJ1-3, with TRBD1 as a possible D gene (5 bases). Trimming stripped 10 bases from V and 0 bases from J, with 10 bases between. The CDR3 sequence is 13 residues long. Germline CDR1 and CDR2: LGHDT and YNNKEL (reference sequence).

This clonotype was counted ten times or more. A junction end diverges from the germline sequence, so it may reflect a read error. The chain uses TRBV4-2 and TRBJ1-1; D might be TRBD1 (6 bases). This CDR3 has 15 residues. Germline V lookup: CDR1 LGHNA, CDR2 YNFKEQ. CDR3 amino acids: CASSQDGRGYTESFF. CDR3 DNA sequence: TGTGCCAGCAGCCAAGATGGCAGGGGTTACACTGAATCTTTCTTT.

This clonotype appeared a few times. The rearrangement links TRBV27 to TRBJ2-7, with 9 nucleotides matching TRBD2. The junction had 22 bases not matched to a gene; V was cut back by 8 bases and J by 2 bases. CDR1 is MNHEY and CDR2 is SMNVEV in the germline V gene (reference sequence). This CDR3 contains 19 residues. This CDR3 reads CASGRVAGATGLRAYEQYF. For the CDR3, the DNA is TGTGCCAGCGGGAGGGTAGCGGGAGCGACGGGCCTAAGGGCCTACGAGCAGTACTTC.

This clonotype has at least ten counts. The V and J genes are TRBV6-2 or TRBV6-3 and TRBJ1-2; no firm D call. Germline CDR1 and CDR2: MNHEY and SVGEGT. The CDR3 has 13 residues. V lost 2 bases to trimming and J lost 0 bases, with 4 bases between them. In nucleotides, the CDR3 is TGTGCCAGCAGTTACGGGGCTAACTATGGCTACACCTTC. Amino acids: CASSYGANYGYTF.

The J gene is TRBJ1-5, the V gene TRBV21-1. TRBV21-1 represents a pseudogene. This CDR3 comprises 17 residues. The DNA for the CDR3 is TGTGCCAGCAGCCCCTACCGCCGACAGAAAAGCAATCAGCCCCAGCATTTT. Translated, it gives CASSPYRRQKSNQPQHF.